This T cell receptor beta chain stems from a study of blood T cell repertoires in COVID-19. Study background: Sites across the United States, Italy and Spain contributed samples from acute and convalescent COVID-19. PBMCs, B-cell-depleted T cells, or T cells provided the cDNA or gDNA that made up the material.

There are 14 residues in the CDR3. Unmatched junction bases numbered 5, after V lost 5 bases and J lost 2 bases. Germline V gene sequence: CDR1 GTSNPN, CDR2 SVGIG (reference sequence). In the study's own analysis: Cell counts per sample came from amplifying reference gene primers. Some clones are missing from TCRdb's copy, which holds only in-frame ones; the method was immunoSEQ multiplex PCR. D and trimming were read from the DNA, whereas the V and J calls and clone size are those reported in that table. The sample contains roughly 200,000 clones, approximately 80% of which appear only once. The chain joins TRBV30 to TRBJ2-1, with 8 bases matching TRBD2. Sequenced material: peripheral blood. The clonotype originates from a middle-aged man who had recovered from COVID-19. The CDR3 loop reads CAWDPGLAYNEQFF. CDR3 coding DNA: TGTGCCTGGGATCCGGGACTAGCCTACAATGAGCAGTTCTTC. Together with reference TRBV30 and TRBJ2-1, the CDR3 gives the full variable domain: SQTIHQWPATLVQPVGSPLSLECTVEGTSNPNLYWYRQAAGRGLQLLFYSVGIGQISSEVPQNLSASRPQDRQFILSSKKLLLSDSGFYLCAWDPGLAYNEQFFGPGTRLTVL.